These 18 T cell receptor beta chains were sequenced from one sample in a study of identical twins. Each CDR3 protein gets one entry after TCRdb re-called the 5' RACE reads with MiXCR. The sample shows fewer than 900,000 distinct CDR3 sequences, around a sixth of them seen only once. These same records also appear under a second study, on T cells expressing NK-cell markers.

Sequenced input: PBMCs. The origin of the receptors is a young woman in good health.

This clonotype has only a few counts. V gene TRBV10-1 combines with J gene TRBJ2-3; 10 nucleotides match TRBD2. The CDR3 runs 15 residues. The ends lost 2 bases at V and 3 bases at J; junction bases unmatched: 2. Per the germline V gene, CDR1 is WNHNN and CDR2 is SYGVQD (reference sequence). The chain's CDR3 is CASSETLAGTDTQYF. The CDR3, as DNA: TGCGCCAGCAGTGAGACACTAGCGGGGACAGATACGCAGTATTTT.

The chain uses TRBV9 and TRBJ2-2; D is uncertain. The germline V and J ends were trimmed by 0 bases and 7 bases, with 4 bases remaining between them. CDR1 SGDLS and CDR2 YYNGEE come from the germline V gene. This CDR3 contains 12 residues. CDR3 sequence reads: CASSVGDGELFF. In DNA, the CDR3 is TGTGCCAGCAGCGTAGGGGACGGGGAGCTGTTTTTT.

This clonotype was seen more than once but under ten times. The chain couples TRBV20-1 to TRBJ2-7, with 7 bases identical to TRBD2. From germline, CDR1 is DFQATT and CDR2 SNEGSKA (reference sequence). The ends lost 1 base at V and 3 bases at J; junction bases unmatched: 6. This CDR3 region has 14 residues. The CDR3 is CSARGVAGDYEQYF. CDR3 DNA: TGCAGTGCTAGAGGGGTAGCGGGCGACTACGAGCAGTACTTC.

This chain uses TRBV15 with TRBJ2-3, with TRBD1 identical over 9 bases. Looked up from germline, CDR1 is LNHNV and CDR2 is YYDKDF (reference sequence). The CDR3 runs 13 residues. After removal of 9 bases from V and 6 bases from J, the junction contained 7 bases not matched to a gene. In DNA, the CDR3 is TGTGCCACTGCCGGGACAGGGACCGATACGCAGTATTTT. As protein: CATAGTGTDTQYF.

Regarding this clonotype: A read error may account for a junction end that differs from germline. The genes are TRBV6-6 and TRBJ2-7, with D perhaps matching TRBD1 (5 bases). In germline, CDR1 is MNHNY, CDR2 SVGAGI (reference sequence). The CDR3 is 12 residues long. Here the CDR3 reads CASKKGFYELYF. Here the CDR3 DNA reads TGTGCCAGCAAGAAGGGGTTTTACGAGCTGTACTTC.

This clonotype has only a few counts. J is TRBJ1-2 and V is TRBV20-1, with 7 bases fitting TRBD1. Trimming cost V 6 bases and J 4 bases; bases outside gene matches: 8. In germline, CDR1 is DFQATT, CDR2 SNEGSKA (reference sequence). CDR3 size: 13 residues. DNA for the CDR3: TGCAGTGCAGTCCGGACAGGAACCTATGGCTACACCTTC. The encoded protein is CSAVRTGTYGYTF.

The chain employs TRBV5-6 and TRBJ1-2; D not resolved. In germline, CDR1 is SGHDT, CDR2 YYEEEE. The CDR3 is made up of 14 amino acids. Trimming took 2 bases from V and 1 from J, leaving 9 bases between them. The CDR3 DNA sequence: TGTGCCAGCAGCTTTGGTTACAGTAACTATGGCTACACCTTC. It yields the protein CASSFGYSNYGYTF. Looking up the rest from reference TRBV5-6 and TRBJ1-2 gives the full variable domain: DAGVTQSPTHLIKTRGQQVTLRCSPKSGHDTVSWYQQALGQGPQFIFQYYEEEERQRGNFPDRFSGHQFPNYSSELNVNALLLGDSALYLCASSFGYSNYGYTFGSGTRLTVV.

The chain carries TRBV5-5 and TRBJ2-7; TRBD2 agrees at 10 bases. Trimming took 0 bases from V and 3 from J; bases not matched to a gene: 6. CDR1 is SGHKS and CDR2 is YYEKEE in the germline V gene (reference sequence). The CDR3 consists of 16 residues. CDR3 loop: CASSLGLAGALYEQYF. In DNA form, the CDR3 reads TGTGCCAGCAGCTTGGGGCTAGCGGGGGCCCTCTACGAGCAGTACTTC.

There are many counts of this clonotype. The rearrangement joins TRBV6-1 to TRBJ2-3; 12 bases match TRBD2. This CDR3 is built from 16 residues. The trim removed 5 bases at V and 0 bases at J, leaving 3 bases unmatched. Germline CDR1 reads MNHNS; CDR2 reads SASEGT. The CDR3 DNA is TGTGCCAGCAGTCGACTAGCGGGGGTCAGCACAGATACGCAGTATTTT. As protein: CASSRLAGVSTDTQYF.

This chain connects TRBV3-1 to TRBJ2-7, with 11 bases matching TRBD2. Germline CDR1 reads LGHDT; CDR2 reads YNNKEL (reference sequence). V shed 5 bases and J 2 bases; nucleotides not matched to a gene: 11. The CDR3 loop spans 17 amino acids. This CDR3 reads CASSTAGLAGATYEQYF. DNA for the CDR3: TGTGCCAGCAGCACGGCCGGACTAGCGGGTGCCACCTACGAGCAGTACTTC.

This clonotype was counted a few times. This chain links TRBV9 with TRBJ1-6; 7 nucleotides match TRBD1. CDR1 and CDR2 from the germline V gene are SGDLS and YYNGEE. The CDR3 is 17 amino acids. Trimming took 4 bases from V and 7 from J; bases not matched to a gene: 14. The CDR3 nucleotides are TGTGCCAGCAGCAACCGACAGGGTGGGGAAGCAAATTCACCCCTCCACTTT. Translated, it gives CASSNRQGGEANSPLHF.

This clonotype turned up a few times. The CDR3 sequence is CATSRDFDGGTQYF. The CDR3 bases are TGTGCCACCAGCAGAGATTTCGACGGCGGGACCCAGTACTTC. The rearrangement joins TRBV15 to TRBJ2-5; D is unclear. The CDR3 is made up of 14 amino acids. Germline loops: CDR1 LNHNV, CDR2 YYDKDF (reference sequence). V lost 0 bases to trimming and J lost 7 bases, with 12 bases between them.

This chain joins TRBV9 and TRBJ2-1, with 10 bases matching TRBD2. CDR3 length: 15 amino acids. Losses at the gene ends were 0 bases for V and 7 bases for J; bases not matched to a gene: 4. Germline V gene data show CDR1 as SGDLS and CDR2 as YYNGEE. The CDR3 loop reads CASSVGGAGGNEQFF. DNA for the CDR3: TGTGCCAGCAGCGTAGGAGGAGCGGGAGGGAATGAGCAGTTCTTC.

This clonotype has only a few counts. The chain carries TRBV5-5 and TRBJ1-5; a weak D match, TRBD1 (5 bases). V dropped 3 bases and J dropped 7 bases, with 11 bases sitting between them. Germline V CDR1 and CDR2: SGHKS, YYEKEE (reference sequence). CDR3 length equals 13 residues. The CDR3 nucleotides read TGTGCCAGCAGCTCAGGGAGCCGACAGCCCCAGCATTTT. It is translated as CASSSGSRQPQHF.

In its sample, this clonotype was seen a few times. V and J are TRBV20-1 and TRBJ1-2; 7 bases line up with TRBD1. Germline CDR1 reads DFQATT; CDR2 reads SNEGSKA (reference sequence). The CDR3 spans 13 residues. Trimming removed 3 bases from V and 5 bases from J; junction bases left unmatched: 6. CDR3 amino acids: CSASAGGRYGYTF. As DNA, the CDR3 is TGCAGTGCTAGCGCAGGGGGAAGATATGGCTACACCTTC.

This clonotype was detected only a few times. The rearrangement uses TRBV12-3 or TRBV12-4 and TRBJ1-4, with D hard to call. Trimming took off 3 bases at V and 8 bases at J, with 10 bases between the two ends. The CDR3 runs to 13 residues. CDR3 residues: CASSFPGLEKLFF. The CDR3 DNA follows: TGTGCCAGCAGTTTTCCTGGGTTGGAAAAACTGTTTTTT.

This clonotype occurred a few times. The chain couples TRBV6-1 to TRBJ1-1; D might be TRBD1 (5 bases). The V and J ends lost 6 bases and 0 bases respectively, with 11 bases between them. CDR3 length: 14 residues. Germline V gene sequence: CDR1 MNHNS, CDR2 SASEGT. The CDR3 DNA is TGTGCCAGCAGCTTGACAGAGGTGAACACTGAAGCTTTCTTT. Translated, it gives CASSLTEVNTEAFF.

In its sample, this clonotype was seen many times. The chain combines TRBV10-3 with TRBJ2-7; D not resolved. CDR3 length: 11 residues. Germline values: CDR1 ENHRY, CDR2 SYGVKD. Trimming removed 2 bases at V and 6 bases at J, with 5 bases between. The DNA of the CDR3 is TGTGCCATCAGTGAGGGGCGCGAGCAGTACTTC. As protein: CAISEGREQYF.